This T cell receptor beta chain was retrieved from a study of cytomegalovirus exposure and HLA in healthy donors. Overall study findings and caveats: Indistinguishable V segments, including TRBV6-2 and TRBV6-3, were excluded. Available immune exposure information was restricted to CMV serostatus only. Across all donors, roughly uniform sequencing depth was an assumption of the presence/absence analyses.

V was pared by 8 bases and J by 3 bases, with 6 bases of the junction left unmatched. Germline loops: CDR1 SNHLY, CDR2 FYNNEI. The CDR3 runs 16 residues. This clone has a single count. The antigen is undetermined. PCR employed 60 Vbeta and 13 Jbeta primers. Measured with immunoSEQ multiplex PCR; TCRdb has only the in-frame clones, and not every one. In the table there are more than 200,000 clones, about 83% of which are singletons. The TCR sequence derives from a human donor in good health. The chain employs TRBV2 and TRBJ2-2; TRBD2 agrees at 13 bases. The sequencing sample was made of PBMCs. This chain's CDR3 is CASLLAGGRYTGELFF. CDR3 coding DNA: TGTGCCAGCCTACTAGCGGGAGGGCGGTACACCGGGGAGCTGTTTTTT.